This T cell receptor beta chain appears in the sequencing data of a study of blood T cell repertoires in COVID-19. Study as a whole: T cells, B-cell-depleted T cells, or PBMCs supplied cDNA or gDNA.

Between the trimmed V and J ends, which lost 8 bases and 3 bases, there was a span of 13 bases. Germline V gene sequence: CDR1 MNHEY, CDR2 SVGAGI. The CDR3 is 13 amino acids. As processed by the authors: Using reference gene primer amplification, nucleated cell counts were estimated. Repertoires were generated with immunoSEQ multiplex PCR, while TCRdb's copy carries only in-frame clones and drops some. That table supplies the V and J calls and clone size; D and trimming were determined from the DNA. Here the sample spans roughly 100,000 clones, around 90% being singletons. What was sequenced was peripheral blood. This clonotype was sampled from a man aged 50 or older with active COVID-19. The chain carries TRBV6-5 and TRBJ2-5, with D perhaps TRBD2 (5 bases). CDR3 sequence: CASELVGEETQYF. The CDR3 nucleotides are TGTGCCAGCGAACTAGTAGGAGAAGAGACCCAGTACTTC.